This T cell receptor beta chain came from a study of long-term antiretroviral therapy in people with HIV. Running of the v3.0 immunoSEQ assay took place at survey level. Libraries were prepared by immunoSEQ multiplex PCR; TCRdb keeps only in-frame clonotypes and omits some of them. The data hold about 20,000 clones, with 75% to 90% observed a single time. Turning to this clone: Its antigen remains unidentified.

The study, taken as a whole, reports: Repertoires from HIV showed CDR3 length ranges narrower than those of controls.

This specimen was unsorted PBMCs, taken 1.2 years after starting antiretroviral therapy. The clonotype was recovered from a woman in her 40s with HIV.

The CDR3 nucleotides are TGTGCCAGCAGTGTACCGGGACAGGGGCTTATGGGGGCCAACGTCCTGACTTTC. Translation: CASSVPGQGLMGANVLTF. The rearrangement uses TRBV2 and TRBJ2-6, with TRBD1 matching 10 bases. The CDR3 sequence is 18 residues long. CDR1 is SNHLY and CDR2 is FYNNEI in the germline V gene. Trimming removed 4 bases from V and 4 bases from J; junction bases left unmatched: 10.